This T cell receptor beta chain was captured in a study of blood T cells in healthy people across ages. Study results and caveats: CMV status of donors was not determined, possibly confounding expanded clonotype changes. Age showed a roughly linear inverse relationship with TCR beta diversity per million T cells. Greater diversity and more naive CD4+ cells were seen in long-lived donors than in aged donors.

CDR1 is MGHRA, CDR2 YSYEKL, per germline. The CDR3 runs to 16 residues. The V end was cut by 1 base, the J end by 2 bases, with 13 bases between. Turning to this clonotype: What it recognizes is unknown.

A second PCR, run for about 6 to 11 cycles, used a sample-barcoded 5' primer plus a J-beta primer mix. TCRdb ran MiXCR on the 5' RACE reads and lists one entry per CDR3 protein. The sample lists about 680,000 distinct CDR3 sequences; 45% to 50% were seen once. This clonotype originated in a woman aged 55 to 70 in good health. Sequencing used blood. This chain links TRBV4-1 with TRBJ2-3, with D hard to call. The CDR3 sequence is CASSQASGRFTDTQYF. Here the CDR3 DNA reads TGCGCCAGCAGCCAAGCTAGTGGACGATTCACAGATACGCAGTATTTT.